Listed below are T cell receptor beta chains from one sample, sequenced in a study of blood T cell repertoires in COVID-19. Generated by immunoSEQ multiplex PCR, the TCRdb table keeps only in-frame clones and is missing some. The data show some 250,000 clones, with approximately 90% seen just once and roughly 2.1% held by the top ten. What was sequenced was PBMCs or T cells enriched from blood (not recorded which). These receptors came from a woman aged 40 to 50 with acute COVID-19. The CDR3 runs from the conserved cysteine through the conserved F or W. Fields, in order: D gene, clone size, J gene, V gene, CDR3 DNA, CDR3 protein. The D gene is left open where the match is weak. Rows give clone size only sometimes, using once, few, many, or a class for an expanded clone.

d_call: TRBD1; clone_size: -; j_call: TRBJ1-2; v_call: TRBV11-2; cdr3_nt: TGTGCCAGCAGCTCCGGGACAGGGGGTATTGGCTATGGCTACACCTTC; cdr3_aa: CASSSGTGGIGYGYTF
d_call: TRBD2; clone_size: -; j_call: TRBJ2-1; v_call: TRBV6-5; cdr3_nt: TGTGCCAGCAGTTACTCGGGGGAGGGGCCCTACAATGAGCAGTTCTTC; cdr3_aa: CASSYSGEGPYNEQFF
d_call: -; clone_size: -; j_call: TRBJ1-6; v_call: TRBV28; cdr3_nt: TGTGCCAGCAGGCCTACAGGTAGTTCCCTCGCCCTCCACTTT; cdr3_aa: CASRPTGSSLALHF
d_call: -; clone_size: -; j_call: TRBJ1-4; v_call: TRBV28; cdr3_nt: TGTGCTCGAGGGCCGGGTGAAAAACTGTTTTTT; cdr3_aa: CARGPGEKLFF
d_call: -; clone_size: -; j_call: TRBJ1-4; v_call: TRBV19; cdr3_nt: TGTGCCAGTAGTATGGCGGGGGGTGAAAAACTGTTTTTT; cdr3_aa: CASSMAGGEKLFF
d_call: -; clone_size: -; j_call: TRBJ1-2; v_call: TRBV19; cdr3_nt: TGTGCCAGTAGTAAACAGGGATCCCCTCCTAACTATGGCTACACCTTC; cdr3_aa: CASSKQGSPPNYGYTF
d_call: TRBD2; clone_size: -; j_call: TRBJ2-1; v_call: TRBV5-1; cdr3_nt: TGCGCCAGCAGCTTGAGTCTAGCGGAAGAGCAGTTCTTC; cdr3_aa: CASSLSLAEEQFF
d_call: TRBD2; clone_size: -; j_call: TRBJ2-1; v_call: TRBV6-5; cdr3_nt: TGTGCCAGCAGGCGTACTAGCGGGGGGGAAGTTAGGCAGTTCTTC; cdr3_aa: CASRRTSGGEVRQFF
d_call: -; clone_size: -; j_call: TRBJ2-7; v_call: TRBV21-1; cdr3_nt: TGTGCCAGCAGCAAAGGATGCGGGACAGGGGATGTCTACGAGCAGTACTTC; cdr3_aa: CASSKGCGTGDVYEQYF
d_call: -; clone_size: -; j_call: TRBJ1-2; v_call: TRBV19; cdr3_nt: TGTGCCAGTAGTATTTCGGACAGCTACTACTATGGCTACACCTTC; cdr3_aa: CASSISDSYYYGYTF
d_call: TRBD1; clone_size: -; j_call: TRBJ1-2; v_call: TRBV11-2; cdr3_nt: TGTGCCAGCAGCTTAGGGACAGGGGTCTATGGCTACACCTTC; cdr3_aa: CASSLGTGVYGYTF
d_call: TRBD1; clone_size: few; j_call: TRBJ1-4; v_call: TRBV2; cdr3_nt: TGTGCCAGCAGAGTACAGGGGCGTGACAATGAAAAACTGTTTTTT; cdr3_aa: CASRVQGRDNEKLFF
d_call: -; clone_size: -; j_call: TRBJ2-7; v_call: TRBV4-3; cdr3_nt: TGCGCCAGCAGCCAGAGGCTCCAGAGCTCCTACGAGCAGTACTTC; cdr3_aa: CASSQRLQSSYEQYF
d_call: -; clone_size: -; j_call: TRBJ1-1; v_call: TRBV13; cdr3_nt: TGTGCCAGCAGCCTCACAGACACTGAAGCTTTCTTT; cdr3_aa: CASSLTDTEAFF
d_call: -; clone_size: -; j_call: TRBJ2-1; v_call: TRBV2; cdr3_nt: TGTGCCAGCAGTGAGCAGGGGCTTTCCTACAATGAGCAGTTCTTC; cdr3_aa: CASSEQGLSYNEQFF
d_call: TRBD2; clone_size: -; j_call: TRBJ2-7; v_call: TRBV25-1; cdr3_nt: TGTGCCAGCAGTGAAGGGCTAGCGGGTTTCCGGCACTTC; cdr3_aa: CASSEGLAGFRHF
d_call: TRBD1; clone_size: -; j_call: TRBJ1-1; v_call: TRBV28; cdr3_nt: TGTGCCAGCAAGAGGACAGGAAGTTTGAACACTGAAGCTTTCTTT; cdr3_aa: CASKRTGSLNTEAFF
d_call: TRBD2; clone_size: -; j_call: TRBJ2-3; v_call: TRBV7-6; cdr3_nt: TGTGCCAGCAGCTTGTACGCGACTAGCGGTGTCGCAGATACGCAGTATTTT; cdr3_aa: CASSLYATSGVADTQYF
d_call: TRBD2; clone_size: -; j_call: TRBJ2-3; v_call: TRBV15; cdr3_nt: TGTGCCACCAGCAGAGGGCCGGGGACTAGCAACTCAGATACGCAGTATTTT; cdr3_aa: CATSRGPGTSNSDTQYF
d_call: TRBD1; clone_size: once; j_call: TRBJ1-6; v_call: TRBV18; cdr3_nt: TGTGCCAGCTCACGAGCCGGGACAGGGGTTTGGGATTCACCCCTCCACTTT; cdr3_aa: CASSRAGTGVWDSPLHF
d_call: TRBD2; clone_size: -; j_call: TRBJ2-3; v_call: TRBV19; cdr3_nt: TGTGCCAGTCGCCAGACTAGCGGAAGCACAGATACGCAGTATTTT; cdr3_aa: CASRQTSGSTDTQYF
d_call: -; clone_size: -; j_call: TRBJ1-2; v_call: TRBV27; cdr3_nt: TGTGCCAGCAGTTTTCGGGGTGATGGCTACACCTTC; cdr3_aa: CASSFRGDGYTF
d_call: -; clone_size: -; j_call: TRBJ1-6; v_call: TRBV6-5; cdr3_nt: TGTGCCAGCAGACCCGACGGGAAGTGGAATTCACCCCTCCACTTT; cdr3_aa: CASRPDGKWNSPLHF
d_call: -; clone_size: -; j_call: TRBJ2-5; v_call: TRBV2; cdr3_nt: TGTGCCAGCAGTGAAGCGGGAGCGGTCGTGGGGACCCAGTACTTC; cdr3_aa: CASSEAGAVVGTQYF
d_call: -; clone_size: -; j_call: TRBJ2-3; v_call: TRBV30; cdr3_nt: TGTGCCTGGAGGTCTGGGGGGAGCACAGATACGCAGTATTTT; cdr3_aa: CAWRSGGSTDTQYF
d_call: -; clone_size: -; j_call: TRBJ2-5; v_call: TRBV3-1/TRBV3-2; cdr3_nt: TGTGCCAGCAGCCCAGGACTTCAGACCCGGGAGACCCAGTACTTC; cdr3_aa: CASSPGLQTRETQYF
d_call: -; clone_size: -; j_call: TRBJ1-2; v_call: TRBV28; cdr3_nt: TGTGCCAGCAGTTTAAGGACAAGCGGCTACACCTTC; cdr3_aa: CASSLRTSGYTF
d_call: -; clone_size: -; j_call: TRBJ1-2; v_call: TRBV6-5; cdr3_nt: TGTGCCAGCAGGGCTTGGGGGGAGGGGAAGAGTGGCTACACCTTC; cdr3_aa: CASRAWGEGKSGYTF
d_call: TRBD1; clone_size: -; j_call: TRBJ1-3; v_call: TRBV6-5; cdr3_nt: TGTGCCAGCAGTCAGGGACAGAGAAACACCATATATTTT; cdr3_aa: CASSQGQRNTIYF
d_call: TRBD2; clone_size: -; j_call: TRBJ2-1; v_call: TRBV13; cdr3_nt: TGTGCCAGCAGCCCGGGACTAGCGGAACCATACAATGAGCAGTTCTTC; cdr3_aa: CASSPGLAEPYNEQFF
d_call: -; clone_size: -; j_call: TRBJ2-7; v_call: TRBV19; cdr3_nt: TGTGCCAGTAGTATAGGGGGGCCACCTACCTACGAGCAGTACTTC; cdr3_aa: CASSIGGPPTYEQYF
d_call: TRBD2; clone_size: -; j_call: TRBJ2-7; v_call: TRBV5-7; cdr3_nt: TGTGCCAGCAGCACGACTAGCGGGGGAGAATACTACGAGCAGTACTTC; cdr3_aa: CASSTTSGGEYYEQYF
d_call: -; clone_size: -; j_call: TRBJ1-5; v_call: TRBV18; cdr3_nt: TGTGCCAGCTCAGTGACAGGCGATCAGCCCCAGCATTTT; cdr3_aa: CASSVTGDQPQHF
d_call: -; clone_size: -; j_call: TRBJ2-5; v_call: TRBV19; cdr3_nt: TGTGCCAGTAGTATACCGGGAGTAGAGACCCAGTACTTC; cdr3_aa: CASSIPGVETQYF
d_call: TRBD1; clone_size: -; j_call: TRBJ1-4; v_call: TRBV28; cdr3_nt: TGTGCCAGCAGTAGTAGACAGGGAATAGGTGAAAAACTGTTTTTT; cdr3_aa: CASSSRQGIGEKLFF
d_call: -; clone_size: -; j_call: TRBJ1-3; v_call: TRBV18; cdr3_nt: TGTGCCAGCTCACGAACCACAGTCTCCTCTGGAAACACCATATATTTT; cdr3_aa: CASSRTTVSSGNTIYF
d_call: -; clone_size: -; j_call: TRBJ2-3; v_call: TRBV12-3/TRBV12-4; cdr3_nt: TGTGCCAGCAGTGGCGCACCTCGACGGGCGCAGTATTTT; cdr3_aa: CASSGAPRRAQYF
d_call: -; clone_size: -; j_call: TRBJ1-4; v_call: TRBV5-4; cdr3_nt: TGTGCCAGCAGCTTGTATGGAGGAGAAAAACTGTTTTTT; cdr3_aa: CASSLYGGEKLFF
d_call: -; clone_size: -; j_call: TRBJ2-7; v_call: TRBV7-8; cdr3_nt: TGTGCCAGCAGCTTATTCGCCGGGACGGGAGCCTACGAGCAGTACTTC; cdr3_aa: CASSLFAGTGAYEQYF
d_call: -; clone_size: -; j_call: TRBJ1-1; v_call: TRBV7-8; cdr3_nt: TGTGCCAGCAGTGGAGTAGGGACACGGAGCACTGAAGCTTTCTTT; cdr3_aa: CASSGVGTRSTEAFF
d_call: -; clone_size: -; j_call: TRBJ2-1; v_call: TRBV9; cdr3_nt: TGTGCCAGCAGCGGACAGCTCTCCTACAATGAGCAGTTCTTC; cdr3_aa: CASSGQLSYNEQFF
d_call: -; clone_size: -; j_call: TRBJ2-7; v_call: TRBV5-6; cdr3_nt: TGTGCCAGCAGCTTGGGGGGCAGGGCCTACGAGCAGTACTTC; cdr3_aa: CASSLGGRAYEQYF
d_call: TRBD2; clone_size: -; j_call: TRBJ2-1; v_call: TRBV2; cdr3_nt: TGTGCCAGCGGCGGGAGTGTCTTAGGCAATGAGCAGTTCTTC; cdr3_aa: CASGGSVLGNEQFF
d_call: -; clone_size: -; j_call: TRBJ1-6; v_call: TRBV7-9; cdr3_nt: TGTGCCAGCAGCCCCGTCGACGGGTTTAATTCACCCCTCCACTTT; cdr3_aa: CASSPVDGFNSPLHF
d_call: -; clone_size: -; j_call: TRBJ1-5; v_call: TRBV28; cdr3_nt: TGTGCCAGCAGTTCTGATCAGCCCCAGCATTTT; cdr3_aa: CASSSDQPQHF
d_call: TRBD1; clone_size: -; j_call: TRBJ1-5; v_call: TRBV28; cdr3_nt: TGTGCCAGCAGTTCCGGACAGGGGGACAATCAGCCCCAGCATTTT; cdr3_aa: CASSSGQGDNQPQHF
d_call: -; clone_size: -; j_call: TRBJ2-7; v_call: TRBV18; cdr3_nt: TGTGCCAGCTCACCAGCGACTGGTTACGAGCAGTACTTC; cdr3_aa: CASSPATGYEQYF
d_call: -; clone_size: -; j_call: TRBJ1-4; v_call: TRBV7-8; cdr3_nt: TGTGCCAGCAGCCCAACTGGTTCTAATGAAAAACTGTTTTTT; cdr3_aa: CASSPTGSNEKLFF
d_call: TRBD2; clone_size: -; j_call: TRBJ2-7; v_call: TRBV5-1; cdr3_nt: TGCGCCAGCAGCTTGGGACTAGCGGTGTACGAGCAGTACTTC; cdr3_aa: CASSLGLAVYEQYF
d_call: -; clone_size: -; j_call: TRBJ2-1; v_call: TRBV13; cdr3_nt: TGTGCCAGCAGCTTCAATCTAGGCGCTCTCCACAATGAGCAGTTCTTC; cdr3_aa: CASSFNLGALHNEQFF
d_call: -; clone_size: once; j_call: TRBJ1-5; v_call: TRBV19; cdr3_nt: TGTGCCAGTAGCCAGGCCCCCACAGGGCCCCAGCATTTT; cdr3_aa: CASSQAPTGPQHF
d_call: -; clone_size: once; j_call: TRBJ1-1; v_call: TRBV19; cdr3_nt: TGTGCCAGCTTGGACGGGTCCGTGGGGCACACTGAAGCTTTCTTT; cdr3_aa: CASLDGSVGHTEAFF
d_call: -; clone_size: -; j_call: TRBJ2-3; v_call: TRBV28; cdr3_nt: TGTGCCAGCAGTTTAGGGCAGGGTGCGCAGTATTTT; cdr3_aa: CASSLGQGAQYF
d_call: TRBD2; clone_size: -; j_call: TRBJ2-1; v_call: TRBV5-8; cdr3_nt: TGTGCCAGCAGCTTGTCTAGACTAGCGGGAGGAGATGAGCAGTTCTTC; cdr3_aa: CASSLSRLAGGDEQFF
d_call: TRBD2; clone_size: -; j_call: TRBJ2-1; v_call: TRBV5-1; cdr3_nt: TGCGCCAGCAGCCTTGGGTCCAGCGGGGGGTACAATGAGCAGTTCTTC; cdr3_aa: CASSLGSSGGYNEQFF